The 23 T cell receptor beta chains listed next were all sequenced from one sample in a study of blood T cell repertoires in COVID-19. Using immunoSEQ multiplex PCR, the repertoire was profiled, and TCRdb retains in-frame clones only, with some absent. The sample holds 200,000 to 250,000 clones, about 81% seen once. Sequences were obtained from peripheral blood. The origin of the receptors is a woman in her 70s with COVID-19, enrolled during active disease.

The table lists this clone with a few counts. This chain connects TRBV3-1 (or the pseudogene TRBV3-2) to TRBJ2-7, with TRBD2 matching over 8 bases. Unmatched junction bases numbered 4, after V lost 1 base and J lost 2 bases. Germline lookup yields CDR1 LGHDT and CDR2 YNNKEL (reference sequence). The CDR3 is 15 amino acids. CDR3 coding DNA: TGTGCCAGCAGCCAAGGACCAGCGGGAGCCTACGAGCAGTACTTC. This codes for CASSQGPAGAYEQYF.

This clone showed up just a few times. This rearrangement joins TRBV5-1 to TRBJ2-3; no clear D. The CDR3 spans 15 residues. Trimming pared 1 base from V and 4 bases from J, leaving 13 bases between. Germline V gives CDR1 SGHRS, CDR2 YFSETQ. The CDR3 here is CASSLLSGSADTQYF. The CDR3 nucleotides are TGCGCCAGCAGCTTGTTATCGGGTAGTGCAGATACGCAGTATTTT.

The chain couples TRBV6-6 to TRBJ2-1; 10 nucleotides align to TRBD1. The ends lost 10 bases at V and 7 bases at J; junction bases unmatched: 10. The CDR3 loop spans 14 amino acids. Germline V gives CDR1 MNHNY, CDR2 SVGAGI (reference sequence). CDR3 loop: CATRDRGSENEQFF. The CDR3 region has the DNA TGTGCCACCAGGGACAGGGGTAGTGAGAATGAGCAGTTCTTC.

V usage is TRBV7-9 and J usage is TRBJ2-2; D is possibly TRBD2 (5 bases). V was trimmed by 5 bases and J by 7 bases, leaving 11 bases between them. The CDR3 is made up of 13 amino acids. Germline CDR1 SEHNR, CDR2 FQNEAQ (reference sequence). The DNA of the CDR3 is TGTGCCAGCAGCCGGCCCGCGGGCGGGGAGCTGTTTTTT. This gives the protein CASSRPAGGELFF. Together with reference TRBV7-9 and TRBJ2-2, the CDR3 gives the full variable domain: DTGVSQNPRHKITKRGQNVTFRCDPISEHNRLYWYRQTLGQGPEFLTYFQNEAQLEKSRLLSDRFSAERPKGSFSTLEIQRTEQGDSAMYLCASSRPAGGELFFGEGSRLTVL.

This clone showed up just a few times. Distinct nucleotide sequences in the sample also encode this CDR3. J is TRBJ2-5 and V is TRBV18; TRBD2 matches 9 bases. The germline CDR1 and CDR2 sequences are KGHSH and LQKENI. This CDR3 spans 15 amino acids. V shed 1 base, J shed 4 bases, and the junction held 4 bases outside the gene matches. Here the CDR3 reads CASSPLAGARETQYF. As DNA, the CDR3 is TGTGCCAGCTCACCACTAGCGGGAGCTAGAGAGACCCAGTACTTC.

The genes are TRBV5-6 and TRBJ1-6; unclear D gene. Germline lookup yields CDR1 SGHDT and CDR2 YYEEEE. Trimming stripped 4 bases from V and 5 bases from J, with 16 bases between. The CDR3 has 16 residues. CDR3 nucleotides: TGTGCCAGCAGCATGGACGCCGGTGCGGATAATTCACCCCTCCACTTT. Its protein is CASSMDAGADNSPLHF.

The V and J genes are TRBV21-1 and TRBJ2-7; TRBD2, the table's D call, lacks a check against the DNA. TRBV21-1 is designated a pseudogene. The CDR3 totals 15 residues. The CDR3 region has the DNA TGTGCCAGCAGCGAGGGACTAGCGGACTCCTACGAGCAGTACTTC. Encoded protein: CASSEGLADSYEQYF.

This chain connects TRBV2 to TRBJ1-1; the D gene is possibly TRBD1 (6 bases). Germline V gene data show CDR1 as SNHLY and CDR2 as FYNNEI. The CDR3 is made up of 16 amino acids. V dropped 6 bases and J dropped 3 bases, with 20 bases sitting between them. The CDR3 DNA is TGTGCCAGCAGGTACAGGGTCGGGTTGGCGGACACTGAAGCTTTCTTT. Translating gives CASRYRVGLADTEAFF.

The chain employs TRBV28 and TRBJ2-2, with 12 nucleotides matching TRBD2. V trimming: 8 bases; J trimming: 6 bases; junction bases outside the gene matches: 4. The CDR3 totals 14 residues. Germline loops: CDR1 MDHEN, CDR2 SYDVKM. CDR3 nucleotides: TGTGCCAGCCTAGCGGGAGGGTTAGCCGGGGAGCTGTTTTTT. Protein sequence: CASLAGGLAGELFF. The entire variable domain, with the rest obtained from reference TRBV28 and TRBJ2-2, is as follows: DVKVTQSSRYLVKRTGEKVFLECVQDMDHENMFWYRQDPGLGLRLIYFSYDVKMKEKGDIPEGYSVSREKKERFSLILESASTNQTSMYLCASLAGGLAGELFFGEGSRLTVL.

This chain connects TRBV5-1 to TRBJ2-2, with 10 bases aligning to TRBD2. J was trimmed by 5 bases and V by 4 bases; bases with no gene match: 2. The CDR3 sequence is 14 residues long. Germline V gene lookup returns CDR1 SGHRS and CDR2 YFSETQ. The DNA of the CDR3 is TGCGCCAGCAGCCTTAGCGGGGGGACCGGGGAGCTGTTTTTT. As protein: CASSLSGGTGELFF.

The rearrangement joins TRBV18 to TRBJ2-3, with D perhaps TRBD1 (6 bases). The germline V gene encodes CDR1 KGHSH and CDR2 LQKENI. Trimming pared 3 bases from V and 4 bases from J, leaving 11 bases between. The CDR3 spans 14 residues. The DNA of the CDR3 is TGTGCCAGCTCACCCCCAGGGGTGGCAGATACGCAGTATTTT. This gives the protein CASSPPGVADTQYF. The variable domain in full, completed from reference TRBV18 and TRBJ2-3, reads NAGVMQNPRHLVRRRGQEARLRCSPMKGHSHVYWYRQLPEEGLKFMVYLQKENIIDESGMPKERFSAEFPKEGPSILRIQQVVRGDSAAYFCASSPPGVADTQYFGPGTRLTVL.

The chain uses TRBV6-1 and TRBJ1-1, with TRBD1 matching 8 bases. Trimming at V came to 7 bases and at J to 1 base, leaving 2 bases not matched to a gene. The germline V gene has CDR1 MNHNS and CDR2 SASEGT. There are 13 residues in the CDR3. For the CDR3, the DNA is TGTGCCAGCACTGACAGGGGGAACACTGAAGCTTTCTTT. Its protein product is CASTDRGNTEAFF.

V is TRBV7-2 and J is TRBJ1-3, with D possibly TRBD1 on 6 matching bases. V shed 1 base and J shed 2 bases, with 12 bases lying between them. The V gene's germline CDR1 is SGHTA and CDR2 FQGNSA. This CDR3 has 16 residues. The CDR3 here is CASSLEGGFPGNTIYF. The DNA of the CDR3 is TGTGCCAGCAGCTTAGAAGGGGGATTTCCTGGAAACACCATATATTTT.

Turning to this clone: Other DNA sequences in the same sample also yield this CDR3. The rearrangement links TRBV28 to TRBJ1-5; D might be TRBD1 (6 bases). This CDR3 has 14 residues. Germline values: CDR1 MDHEN, CDR2 SYDVKM. V dropped 4 bases and J dropped 4 bases, with 11 bases sitting between them. This CDR3 is CASSSTGMNQPQHF. The CDR3 region has the DNA TGTGCCAGCAGTTCTACAGGGATGAATCAGCCCCAGCATTTT.

The chain combines TRBV4-3 with TRBJ2-2; 11 bases are shared with TRBD1. Per germline, CDR1 LGHNA and CDR2 YSLEER. The CDR3 has 19 amino acids. Trimming removed 2 bases from V and 5 bases from J; junction bases left unmatched: 13. The CDR3 nucleotides are TGCGCCAGCAGCCAATTCGGGACAGGGGGTGCCGGAGATACCGGGGAGCTGTTTTTT. Residues: CASSQFGTGGAGDTGELFF.

CDR3 loop: CASTGLAYTQYF. The CDR3 coding sequence is TGTGCCAGCACGGGACTAGCGTATACGCAGTATTTT. The rearrangement uses TRBV28 and TRBJ2-3, with 10 bases that match TRBD2. Germline loops: CDR1 MDHEN, CDR2 SYDVKM. V lost 7 bases and J lost 7; bases outside the gene matches: 2. CDR3 length: 12 amino acids.

This clone turned up a few times. The J gene is TRBJ2-7, the V gene TRBV2, with D possibly TRBD2 on 5 matching bases. V lost 8 bases and J 3 bases, leaving 17 bases between the germline ends. Germline V lookup: CDR1 SNHLY, CDR2 FYNNEI. CDR3 length equals 14 residues. The DNA of the CDR3 is TGTGCCAGCTCTGAGTCACGAGGGATCTACGAGCAGTACTTC. It yields the protein CASSESRGIYEQYF.

The genes are TRBV24-1 and TRBJ1-2; TRBD1 might be the D (6 bases). V was clipped by 1 base and J by 5 bases, with 10 bases between them. Germline V gene lookup returns CDR1 KGHDR and CDR2 SFDVKD. The CDR3 runs 14 residues. The CDR3 loop reads CATSDFRTDYGYTF. CDR3 DNA sequence: TGTGCCACCAGTGATTTCCGGACAGATTATGGCTACACCTTC.

Concerning this clone itself: The germline gene is not matched at one end of the junction; a read error may be the cause. This chain uses TRBV9 with TRBJ1-1; tentative D call: TRBD1 (6 bases). Looked up from germline, CDR1 is SGDLS and CDR2 is YYNGEE. The CDR3 sequence is 11 residues long. In nucleotides, the CDR3 is TGTGCCAGCAGCGCCGGGACACTCTTTGACTTT. Encoded protein: CASSAGTLFDF. Together with reference TRBV9 and TRBJ1-1, the CDR3 gives the full variable domain: DSGVTQTPKHLITATGQRVTLRCSPRSGDLSVYWYQQSLDQGLQFLIQYYNGEERAKGNILERFSAQQFPDLHSELNLSSLELGDSALYFCASSAGTLFDFGQGTRLTVV.

The chain links TRBV18 to TRBJ2-5; 10 bases fit TRBD2. CDR3 length equals 15 residues. CDR1 is KGHSH, CDR2 LQKENI, per germline. V trimming: 6 bases; J trimming: 1 base; junction bases outside the gene matches: 5. The chain's CDR3 is CASSRLAGTQETQYF. In DNA form, the CDR3 reads TGTGCCAGCTCCAGACTAGCGGGCACCCAAGAGACCCAGTACTTC. The variable domain in full, with the rest retrieved from reference TRBV18 and TRBJ2-5, is NAGVMQNPRHLVRRRGQEARLRCSPMKGHSHVYWYRQLPEEGLKFMVYLQKENIIDESGMPKERFSAEFPKEGPSILRIQQVVRGDSAAYFCASSRLAGTQETQYFGPGTRLLVL.

The CDR3 DNA is TGTGCCTGCGAAGGGGATGGAAACACCATATATTTT. It is translated as CACEGDGNTIYF. The chain uses TRBV19 and TRBJ1-3, with D perhaps TRBD1 (5 bases). The CDR3 length is 12 residues. Germline V gene sequence: CDR1 LNHDA, CDR2 SQIVND (reference sequence). With 11 bases removed from V and 3 bases from J, the gap between germline ends came to 11 bases.

The chain couples TRBV27 to TRBJ1-2; D is unresolved. Trimming removed 4 bases from V and 3 bases from J, with 15 bases in between. Germline CDR1 MNHEY, CDR2 SMNVEV (reference sequence). The CDR3 contains 15 residues. The CDR3 is CASSYRGRQDYGYTF. The DNA for the CDR3 is TGTGCCAGCAGTTACCGAGGGCGGCAGGACTATGGCTACACCTTC.

V usage is TRBV20-1 and J usage is TRBJ2-4; D is ambiguous. With 3 bases removed from V and 0 bases from J, the gap between germline ends came to 12 bases. Germline values: CDR1 DFQATT, CDR2 SNEGSKA (reference sequence). The CDR3 loop spans 15 amino acids. CDR3 in DNA: TGCAGTGCTAGTTTGATAGTTGCAGCCAAAAACATTCAGTACTTC. Its translation is CSASLIVAAKNIQYF.